The 14 T cell receptor beta chains below come from one sample, sequenced in a study of blood T cell repertoires in COVID-19. Using immunoSEQ multiplex PCR, the repertoire was profiled, and TCRdb retains in-frame clones only, with some absent. The data show roughly 180,000 clones, approximately 83% seen once. The sample taken for sequencing was peripheral blood. Source of these receptors: a woman in her thirties or forties with COVID-19, enrolled during active disease.

This sequence joins TRBV5-6 and TRBJ1-4, with a weak D call TRBD1 (6 bases). The germline V gene encodes CDR1 SGHDT and CDR2 YYEEEE. Trimming took 4 bases from V and 5 from J, leaving 15 bases between them. The CDR3 spans 15 residues. The CDR3 DNA sequence: TGTGCCAGCAGCCGGGGGGCAGGGAGAAATGAAAAACTGTTTTTT. Translating it yields CASSRGAGRNEKLFF.

The V and J genes are TRBV27 and TRBJ2-2; 8 bases match TRBD2. Germline V CDR1 and CDR2: MNHEY, SMNVEV (reference sequence). This CDR3 is built from 16 residues. The V gene end was trimmed by 5 bases and the J gene end by 3 bases; junction bases not matched to a gene: 8. The CDR3 loop reads CASSPGLAVYTGELFF. Written as DNA, the CDR3 is TGTGCCAGCAGTCCCGGACTAGCTGTTTACACCGGGGAGCTGTTTTTT.

The chain is built from TRBV28 and TRBJ1-1, with D maybe TRBD1 (5 bases). The germline V gene encodes CDR1 MDHEN and CDR2 SYDVKM. Deletions cut 6 bases from V and 5 bases from J, with 10 bases between. The CDR3 length is 12 residues. For the CDR3, the DNA is TGTGCCAGCAGCATGACAGAGACTGAAGCTTTCTTT. Protein product: CASSMTETEAFF.

The V gene is TRBV27, the J gene TRBJ2-1; D is perhaps TRBD2 (6 bases). Germline-derived CDR1 and CDR2 are MNHEY and SMNVEV (reference sequence). The CDR3 runs to 18 residues. V was cut by 0 bases and J by 4 bases, with 19 bases left in between. Here the CDR3 DNA reads TGTGCCAGCAGTTTATCGTTAAGAGAAGGGAGGTTGTACAATGAGCAGTTCTTC. It translates to CASSLSLREGRLYNEQFF.

The V gene is TRBV19, the J gene TRBJ2-1; TRBD2 agrees at 8 bases. Germline V CDR1 and CDR2: LNHDA, SQIVND (reference sequence). This CDR3 contains 16 residues. V shed 5 bases, J shed 3 bases, and the junction held 9 bases outside the gene matches. The DNA for the CDR3 is TGTGCCAGTAGTTCGGCAGGTAGCGGGAACTACAATGAGCAGTTCTTC. It yields the protein CASSSAGSGNYNEQFF.

CDR3 nucleotides: TGTGCCAGCAGCCCCGTCGCGGTGGCAGGGTCCACAGATACGCAGTATTTT. This translates into CASSPVAVAGSTDTQYF. V and J are TRBV3-1 (or the pseudogene TRBV3-2) and TRBJ2-3, with D possibly TRBD1 on 5 matching bases. CDR1 is LGHDT and CDR2 is YNNKEL in the germline V gene (reference sequence). The length of the CDR3 is 17 residues. Trimming cost V 4 bases and J 2 bases, with 19 bases left between them.

The V gene is TRBV25-1, the J gene TRBJ1-2; no definite D call. The CDR3 totals 12 residues. Germline CDR1 and CDR2: MGHDK and SYGVNS. With 3 bases removed from V and 6 bases from J, the gap between germline ends came to 8 bases. CDR3 sequence (DNA): TGTGCCAGCAGTGAGGGGAGGGATGGCTACACCTTC. It codes for CASSEGRDGYTF.

DNA for the CDR3: TGTGCCAGCAGCTTAGCGACAGACTCCGAGACCCAGTACTTC. Protein product: CASSLATDSETQYF. The chain is built from TRBV11-3 and TRBJ2-5; tentative D call: TRBD1 (5 bases). V shed 1 base and J shed 5 bases, with 11 bases lying between them. Germline values: CDR1 SGHNT, CDR2 YENEEA. The length of the CDR3 is 14 residues.

The V and J genes are TRBV5-6 and TRBJ2-6; tentatively, D is TRBD2 (6 bases). CDR1 is SGHDT and CDR2 is YYEEEE in the germline V gene. This CDR3 spans 15 amino acids. V lost 4 bases to trimming and J lost 2 bases, with 10 bases between them. CDR3 loop: CASSRRGAGANVLTF. DNA of the CDR3: TGTGCCAGCAGCCGGCGGGGCGCTGGGGCCAACGTCCTGACTTTC.

The chain joins TRBV12-5 to TRBJ2-7; possibly TRBD2 for D (5 bases). Germline CDR1 is LGHNT and CDR2 is FRNRAP. There are 15 residues in the CDR3. Deletions cut 1 base from V and 5 bases from J, with 15 bases between. The CDR3 reads CASGLGRSNSDEQYF. In DNA, the CDR3 is TGTGCTAGTGGTTTGGGTCGTAGTAATAGCGACGAGCAGTACTTC.

This chain joins TRBV28 and TRBJ1-2, with D tentatively TRBD1 (5 bases). V was shortened by 8 bases and J by 5 bases, with 18 bases between the two germline ends. The CDR3 covers 14 residues. Looked up from germline, CDR1 is MDHEN and CDR2 is SYDVKM. This chain's CDR3 is CASLAGTSPYGYTF. Here the CDR3 DNA reads TGTGCCAGCCTAGCCGGGACTTCGCCTTATGGCTACACCTTC.

This chain uses TRBV6-5 with TRBJ2-1, with 9 positions matching TRBD1. The length of the CDR3 is 14 residues. V trimming: 8 bases; J trimming: 8 bases; junction bases outside the gene matches: 10. Germline V lookup: CDR1 MNHEY, CDR2 SVGAGI. Here the CDR3 reads CASLSFRDRDEQFF. DNA for the CDR3: TGTGCCAGCTTATCATTCCGGGACAGGGATGAGCAGTTCTTC.

The genes are TRBV27 and TRBJ2-1; 9 bases agree with TRBD2. Trimming cost V 7 bases and J 5 bases; bases outside gene matches: 18. Germline assignment: CDR1 MNHEY and CDR2 SMNVEV (reference sequence). The CDR3 is 18 amino acids. Here the CDR3 DNA reads TGTGCCAGCAAAGGCACAGCGGGAGGCCTCGGGGGTGACAATGAGCAGTTCTTC. Protein: CASKGTAGGLGGDNEQFF.

The CDR3: CASSPLQGSGNTIYF. CDR3 in DNA: TGCGCCAGCAGCCCCCTCCAGGGTTCCGGAAACACCATATATTTT. The chain has TRBV5-1 and TRBJ1-3, with D possibly being TRBD1 (5 bases). Trimming pared 4 bases from V and 4 bases from J, leaving 15 bases between. The CDR3 is made up of 15 amino acids. CDR1 and CDR2 (germline): SGHRS, YFSETQ.